This T cell receptor (beta chain) was sequenced during a study of long-term antiretroviral therapy in people with HIV. Study findings and constraints: Repertoires with HIV possessed tighter CDR3 length spans than those of controls.

A remark on this clone: What it binds is unknown.

Running of the v3.0 immunoSEQ assay took place at survey level. Here immunoSEQ multiplex PCR was the method, and the copy in TCRdb shows in-frame clones only, minus some. The table records about 17,000 clones, about 86% of them present only once. Every HIV-positive participant received treatment in the United States. The sample consisted of unsorted PBMCs, taken 0.3 years before starting antiretroviral therapy. The source is a man aged 50-60 years with HIV.

CDR3 amino acids: CASSPDPGWDRDKNTEAFF. The CDR3 DNA is TGTGCCAGCAGTCCAGATCCCGGATGGGACAGGGATAAGAACACTGAAGCTTTCTTT. The J gene is TRBJ1-1, the V gene TRBV27; 9 bases fit TRBD1. This CDR3 has 19 residues. Germline assignment: CDR1 MNHEY and CDR2 SMNVEV (reference sequence). With V trimmed by 5 bases and J by 1 base, 17 bases remained unmatched.